A selection of T cell receptor beta chains follows, all from one sample in a study of cytotoxic CD8 clonotypes in ibrutinib-treated CLL. Libraries were prepared by immunoSEQ multiplex PCR; TCRdb keeps only in-frame clonotypes and omits some of them. The table lists 17,000 or so clones, 70% to 90% of them singletons, with about a sixth in the top ten. The sequences come from PBMCs, collected before ibrutinib treatment. The receptors here all came from a human donor with chronic lymphocytic leukemia. The conserved cysteine and the conserved F or W are not part of the CDR3 here. Rows give clone size only sometimes, using once, few, many, or a class for an expanded clone.

abundance | j_gene | v_gene | CDR3aa
NA | TRBJ2-7 | TRBV13 | ASSHSGGSPKGIYEQY
NA | TRBJ2-3 | TRBV15 | ATSRAGQATDTQY
NA | TRBJ2-3 | TRBV28 | ATNLSGTDTQY
NA | TRBJ2-5 | TRBV5-8 | ASSPSTGETQY
few | TRBJ1-2 | TRBV19 | ASIGGVPNGYT
few | TRBJ1-5 | TRBV28 | ASQGNQPQH
NA | TRBJ2-7 | TRBV10-3 | AISGMTGGAYEQY
NA | TRBJ1-1 | TRBV4-2 | ASSQDREGTEAF
NA | TRBJ2-2 | TRBV10-3 | AISSGRGGGAGELF
NA | TRBJ1-1 | TRBV6-5 | ASSPQGADTEAF
few | TRBJ2-2 | TRBV9 | ASSVEGLITGELF
few | TRBJ1-1 | TRBV29-1 | SGTGDNTEAF
NA | TRBJ1-3 | TRBV12-5 | ASGYGSGNTIY
NA | TRBJ2-5 | TRBV7-3 | ASSPRGLETQY
NA | TRBJ2-3 | TRBV7-8 | ASSRTVRGAEDTQY
NA | TRBJ2-7 | TRBV5-1 | ASSTTSGSSYEQY
NA | TRBJ1-4 | TRBV4-2 | ASSQEPGTDYEKLF
NA | TRBJ1-1 | TRBV18 | ASSPWDRSNTEAF
NA | TRBJ2-7 | TRBV5-1 | ASSRIAGGPGEQY
NA | TRBJ2-3 | TRBV10-3 | AIRPPGGTDTQY
NA | TRBJ2-1 | TRBV5-4 | ASSSHGGLSDEQF
once | TRBJ2-2 | TRBV5-6 | ASSFEATDTGELF
NA | TRBJ2-3 | TRBV19 | ASSDPPAGGPPYTQY
NA | TRBJ2-1 | TRBV9 | ASSVTGTSGQLGVVGEQF
NA | TRBJ2-3 | TRBV27 | ASTGAQGTDTQY
once | TRBJ2-1 | TRBV7-9 | ASSSERPGDEQF
NA | TRBJ2-3 | TRBV7-9 | ASSPSERTSGSFPDTQY
NA | TRBJ2-5 | TRBV6-5 | ASGLVGGGQETQY
NA | TRBJ2-5 | TRBV11-2 | ASSLGYQETQY
NA | TRBJ2-2 | TRBV28 | ASSLRKPANTGELF
NA | TRBJ1-1 | TRBV5-6 | ASSVVGRGTEAF
NA | TRBJ2-1 | TRBV28 | ASLNAGLAGEDRQF
NA | TRBJ2-7 | TRBV19 | ASSQGYEQY
NA | TRBJ2-1 | TRBV6-5 | ASSYRDRVYNEQF
NA | TRBJ2-3 | TRBV12-2 | ASSNSYSTDTQY
NA | TRBJ2-5 | TRBV5-4 | ASSLVGDGKETQY